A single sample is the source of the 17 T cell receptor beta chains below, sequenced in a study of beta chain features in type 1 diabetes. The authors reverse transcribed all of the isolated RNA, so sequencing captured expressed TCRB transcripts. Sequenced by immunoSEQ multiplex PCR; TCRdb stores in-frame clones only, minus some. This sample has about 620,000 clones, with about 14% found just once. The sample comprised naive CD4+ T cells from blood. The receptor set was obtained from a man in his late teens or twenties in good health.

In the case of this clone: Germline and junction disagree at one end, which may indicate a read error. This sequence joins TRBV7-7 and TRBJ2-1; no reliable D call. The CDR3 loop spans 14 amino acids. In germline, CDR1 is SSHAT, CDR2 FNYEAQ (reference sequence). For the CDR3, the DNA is TGTGCTAGCAGCTTAGGGCGCTCTTACAGTCAGCAGTTCTTC. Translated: CASSLGRSYSQQFF.

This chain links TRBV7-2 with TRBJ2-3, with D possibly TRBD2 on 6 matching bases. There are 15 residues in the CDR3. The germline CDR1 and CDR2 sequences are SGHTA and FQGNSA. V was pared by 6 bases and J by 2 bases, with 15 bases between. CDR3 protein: CASRPPGLHTDTQYF. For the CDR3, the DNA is TGTGCCAGCAGGCCTCCGGGACTCCACACAGATACGCAGTATTTT.

The CDR3 is CASTPREGPKPGANVLTF. CDR3 in DNA: TGTGCCAGCACCCCTAGAGAGGGCCCCAAACCTGGGGCCAACGTCCTGACTTTC. The V and J genes are TRBV9 and TRBJ2-6; D possibly corresponds to TRBD2 (5 bases). The ends were cut back, 6 bases at V and 2 bases at J, with 21 bases in the middle. The CDR3 sequence is 18 residues long. Germline V gene lookup returns CDR1 SGDLS and CDR2 YYNGEE. Drawing the rest from reference TRBV9 and TRBJ2-6, the complete variable domain is DSGVTQTPKHLITATGQRVTLRCSPRSGDLSVYWYQQSLDQGLQFLIQYYNGEERAKGNILERFSAQQFPDLHSELNLSSLELGDSALYFCASTPREGPKPGANVLTFGAGSRLTVL.

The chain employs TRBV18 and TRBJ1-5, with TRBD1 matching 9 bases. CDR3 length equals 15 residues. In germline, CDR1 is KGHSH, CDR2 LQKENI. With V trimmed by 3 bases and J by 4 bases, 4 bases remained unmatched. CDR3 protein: CASSPGQGKNQPQHF. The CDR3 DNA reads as TGTGCCAGCTCACCGGGACAGGGTAAGAATCAGCCCCAGCATTTT.

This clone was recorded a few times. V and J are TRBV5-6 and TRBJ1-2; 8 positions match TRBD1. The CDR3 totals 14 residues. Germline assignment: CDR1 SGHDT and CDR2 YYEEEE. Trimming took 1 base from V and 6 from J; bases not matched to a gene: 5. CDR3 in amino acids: CASSLQGAVDGYTF. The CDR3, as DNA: TGTGCCAGCAGCTTGCAGGGGGCGGTGGATGGCTACACCTTC.

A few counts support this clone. CDR3 nucleotide sequence: TGTGCCATCAGTGAGTCCGGGACAGGGCACAATCAGCCCCAGCATTTT. Its protein product is CAISESGTGHNQPQHF. The rearrangement links TRBV10-3 to TRBJ1-5, with 9 bases identical to TRBD1. Looked up from germline, CDR1 is ENHRY and CDR2 is SYGVKD. Trimming cost V 0 bases and J 3 bases; bases outside gene matches: 3. The CDR3 runs 16 residues.

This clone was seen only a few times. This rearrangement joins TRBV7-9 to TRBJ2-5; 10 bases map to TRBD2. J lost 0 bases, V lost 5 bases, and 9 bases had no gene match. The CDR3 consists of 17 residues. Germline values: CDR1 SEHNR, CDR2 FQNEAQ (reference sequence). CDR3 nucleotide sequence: TGTGCCAGCAGCCAACGAACGACTAGCGGGTACCAAGAGACCCAGTACTTC. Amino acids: CASSQRTTSGYQETQYF.

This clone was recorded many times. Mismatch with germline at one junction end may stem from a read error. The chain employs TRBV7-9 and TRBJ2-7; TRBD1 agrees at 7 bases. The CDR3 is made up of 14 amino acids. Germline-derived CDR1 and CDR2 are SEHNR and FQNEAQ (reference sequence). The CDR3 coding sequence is TGTGCCAGCAGCTTGCGACAGGGCTCCCACGAGCAGTACTTC. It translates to CASSLRQGSHEQYF. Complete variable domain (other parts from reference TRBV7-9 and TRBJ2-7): DTGVSQNPRHKITKRGQNVTFRCDPISEHNRLYWYRQTLGQGPEFLTYFQNEAQLEKSRLLSDRFSAERPKGSFSTLEIQRTEQGDSAMYLCASSLRQGSHEQYFGPGTRLTVT.

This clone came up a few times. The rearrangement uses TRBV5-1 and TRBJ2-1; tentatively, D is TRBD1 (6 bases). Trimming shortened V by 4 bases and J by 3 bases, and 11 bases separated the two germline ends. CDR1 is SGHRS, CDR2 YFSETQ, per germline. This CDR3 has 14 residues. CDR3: CASSNGQLYNEQFF. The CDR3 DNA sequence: TGCGCCAGCAGCAACGGACAGCTCTACAATGAGCAGTTCTTC. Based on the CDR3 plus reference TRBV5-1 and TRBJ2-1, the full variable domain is KAGVTQTPRYLIKTRGQQVTLSCSPISGHRSVSWYQQTPGQGLQFLFEYFSETQRNKGNFPGRFSGRQFSNSRSEMNVSTLELGDSALYLCASSNGQLYNEQFFGPGTRLTVL.

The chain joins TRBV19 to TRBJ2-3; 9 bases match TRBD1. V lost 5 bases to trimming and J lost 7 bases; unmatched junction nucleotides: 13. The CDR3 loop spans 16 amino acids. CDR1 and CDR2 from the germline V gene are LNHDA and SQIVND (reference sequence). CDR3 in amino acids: CASSSLNRDRVHTQYF. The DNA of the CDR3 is TGTGCCAGTAGTTCCCTAAACCGGGACAGGGTTCATACGCAGTATTTT.

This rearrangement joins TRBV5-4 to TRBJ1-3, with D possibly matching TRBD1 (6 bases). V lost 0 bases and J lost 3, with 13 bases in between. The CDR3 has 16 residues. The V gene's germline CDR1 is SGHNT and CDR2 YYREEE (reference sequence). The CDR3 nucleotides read TGTGCCAGCAGCTTGGCCGGGGGCAGGGTTGGAAACACCATATATTTT. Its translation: CASSLAGGRVGNTIYF.

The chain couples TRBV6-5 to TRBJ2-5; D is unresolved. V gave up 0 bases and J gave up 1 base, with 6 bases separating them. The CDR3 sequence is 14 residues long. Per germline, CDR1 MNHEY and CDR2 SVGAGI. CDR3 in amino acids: CASSYSRLQETQYF. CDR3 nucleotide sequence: TGTGCCAGCAGTTACTCAAGACTCCAAGAGACCCAGTACTTC.

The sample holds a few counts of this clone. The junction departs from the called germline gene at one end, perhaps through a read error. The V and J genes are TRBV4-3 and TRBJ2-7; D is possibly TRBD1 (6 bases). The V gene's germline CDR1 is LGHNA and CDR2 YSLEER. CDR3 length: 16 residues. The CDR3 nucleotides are TGCGCCAGCAGCCAACCCCAAACATCTCCGGGACAAGGCATTCACTTC. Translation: CASSQPQTSPGQGIHF.

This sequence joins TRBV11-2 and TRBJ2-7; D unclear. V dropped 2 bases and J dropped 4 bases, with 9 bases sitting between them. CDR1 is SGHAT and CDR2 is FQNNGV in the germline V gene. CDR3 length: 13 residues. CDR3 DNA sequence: TGTGCCAGCAGCTTAAGTCAGAGTTACGAGCAGTACTTC. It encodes CASSLSQSYEQYF.

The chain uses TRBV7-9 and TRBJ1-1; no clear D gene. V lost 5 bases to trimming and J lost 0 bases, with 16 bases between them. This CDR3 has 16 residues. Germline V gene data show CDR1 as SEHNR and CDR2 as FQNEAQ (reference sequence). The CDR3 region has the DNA TGTGCCAGCAGCGCAAAAGTTCCGACCCTGAACACTGAAGCTTTCTTT. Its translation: CASSAKVPTLNTEAFF.

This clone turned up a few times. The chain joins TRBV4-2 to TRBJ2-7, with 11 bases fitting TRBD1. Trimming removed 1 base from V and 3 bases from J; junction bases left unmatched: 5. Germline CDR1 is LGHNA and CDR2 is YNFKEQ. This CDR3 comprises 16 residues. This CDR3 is CASSQAGGQGVYEQYF. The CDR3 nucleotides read TGTGCCAGCAGCCAAGCCGGGGGACAGGGGGTCTACGAGCAGTACTTC.

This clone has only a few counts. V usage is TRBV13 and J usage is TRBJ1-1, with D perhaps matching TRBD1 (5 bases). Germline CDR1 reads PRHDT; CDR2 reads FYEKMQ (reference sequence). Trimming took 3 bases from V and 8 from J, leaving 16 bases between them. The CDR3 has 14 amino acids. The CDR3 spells CASSFRDRQSEAFF. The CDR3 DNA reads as TGTGCCAGCAGCTTCCGGGACCGGCAATCGGAAGCTTTCTTT.